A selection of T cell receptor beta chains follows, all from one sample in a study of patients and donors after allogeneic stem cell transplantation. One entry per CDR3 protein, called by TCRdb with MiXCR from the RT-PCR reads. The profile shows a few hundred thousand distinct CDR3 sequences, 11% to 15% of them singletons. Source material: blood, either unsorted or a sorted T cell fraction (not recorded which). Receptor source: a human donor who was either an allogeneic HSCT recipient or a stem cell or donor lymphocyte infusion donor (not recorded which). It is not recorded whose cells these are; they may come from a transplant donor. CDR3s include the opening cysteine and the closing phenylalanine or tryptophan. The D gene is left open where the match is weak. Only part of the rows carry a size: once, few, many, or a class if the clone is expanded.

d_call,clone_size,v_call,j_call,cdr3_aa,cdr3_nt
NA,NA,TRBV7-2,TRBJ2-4,CASSFFGSAAKNIQYF,TGTGCCAGCAGCTTTTTTGGGAGCGCCGCCAAAAACATTCAGTACTTC
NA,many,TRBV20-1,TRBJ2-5,CSARVAGETQYF,TGCAGTGCTAGAGTGGCGGGGGAGACCCAGTACTTC
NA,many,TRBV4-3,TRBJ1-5,CASSQEAQRGDQPQHF,TGCGCCAGCAGCCAAGAGGCCCAGAGAGGGGATCAGCCCCAGCATTTT
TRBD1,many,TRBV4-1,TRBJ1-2,CASSQDLDRNYGYTF,TGCGCCAGCAGCCAAGACCTGGACAGGAACTATGGCTACACCTTC
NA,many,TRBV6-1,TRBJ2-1,CASKRGYYNEQFF,TGTGCCAGCAAACGGGGTTACTACAATGAGCAGTTCTTC
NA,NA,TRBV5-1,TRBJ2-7,CASSPTSTTYEQYF,TGCGCCAGCAGTCCTACTAGCACCACCTACGAGCAGTACTTC
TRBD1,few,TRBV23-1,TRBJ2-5,CASSQSPGQACQETQYF,TGCGCCAGCAGTCAATCCCCGGGACAGGCGTGCCAAGAGACCCAGTACTTC
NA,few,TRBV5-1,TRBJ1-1,CASSLQGYGEAFF,TGCGCCAGCAGCTTGCAGGGTTATGGTGAAGCTTTCTTT
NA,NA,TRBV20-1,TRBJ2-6,CSARTRTVSLSGANVLTF,TGCAGTGCTAGGACCCGGACAGTATCACTCTCTGGGGCCAACGTCCTGACTTTC
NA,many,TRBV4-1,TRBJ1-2,CASSQDEGLGVYTF,TGCGCCAGCAGCCAAGACGAGGGGCTAGGCGTCTACACCTTC
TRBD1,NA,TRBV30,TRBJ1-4,CAWSPDRAGGGEKLFF,TGTGCCTGGAGCCCAGATAGGGCAGGGGGGGGCGAAAAACTGTTTTTT
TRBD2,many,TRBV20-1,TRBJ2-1,CSATARLAGVNEQFF,TGCAGTGCTACCGCAAGACTAGCGGGAGTCAATGAGCAGTTCTTC
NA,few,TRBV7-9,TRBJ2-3,CASSLEPGMGPNTQYF,TGTGCCAGCAGCTTAGAGCCGGGTATGGGGCCAAATACGCAGTATTTT
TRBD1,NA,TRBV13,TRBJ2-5,CASSPNRGRFYQETQYF,TGTGCCAGCAGCCCCAACAGGGGTCGCTTTTACCAAGAGACCCAGTACTTC
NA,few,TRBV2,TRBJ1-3,CASSATGGSGNTIYF,TGTGCCAGCAGTGCGACGGGGGGCTCTGGAAACACCATATATTTT
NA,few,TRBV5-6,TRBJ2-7,CASSLSTAKYEQYF,TGTGCCAGCAGCTTGAGTACAGCTAAATACGAGCAGTACTTC
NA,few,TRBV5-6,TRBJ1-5,CASSLTGSNQPQHF,TGTGCCAGCAGCTTGACGGGGAGCAATCAGCCCCAGCATTTT
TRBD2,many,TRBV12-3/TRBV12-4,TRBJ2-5,CASSLGLAGFETVQETQYF,TGTGCCAGCAGTTTAGGTCTAGCGGGGTTCGAGACAGTTCAAGAGACCCAGTACTTC
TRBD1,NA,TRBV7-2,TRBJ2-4,CASSLNRGDIQYF,TGTGCCAGCAGCTTGAACAGGGGAGACATTCAGTACTTC
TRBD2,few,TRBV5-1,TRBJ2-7,CASSRTSGLYEQYF,TGCGCCAGCAGTAGGACTAGCGGCCTCTACGAGCAGTACTTC
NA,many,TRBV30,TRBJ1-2,CAWSVNNRRGYTF,TGTGCCTGGAGTGTAAATAACCGGAGGGGCTACACCTTC
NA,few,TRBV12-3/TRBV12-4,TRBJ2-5,CASTQSGMGTQYF,TGTGCCAGCACCCAAAGTGGAATGGGGACCCAGTACTTC
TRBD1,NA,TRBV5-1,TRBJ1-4,CASSPTGEPNEKLFF,TGCGCCAGCAGCCCGACAGGGGAGCCTAATGAAAAACTGTTTTTT
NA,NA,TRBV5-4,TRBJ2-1,CASTRRGLYNEQFF,TGTGCCAGCACAAGGCGGGGCCTCTACAATGAGCAGTTCTTC
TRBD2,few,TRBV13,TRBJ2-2,CASSKTSGRSGELFF,TGTGCCAGCAGCAAAACTAGCGGGAGGTCCGGGGAGCTGTTTTTT
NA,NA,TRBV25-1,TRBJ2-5,CASSQQGGLETQYF,TGTGCCAGCAGTCAACAGGGAGGACTAGAGACCCAGTACTTC
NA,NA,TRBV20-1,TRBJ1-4,CSARFLGIDEKLFF,TGCAGTGCTAGGTTTCTCGGGATTGATGAAAAACTGTTTTTT
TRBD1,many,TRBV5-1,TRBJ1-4,CASSLRTGSDEKLFF,TGCGCCAGCAGCTTGAGGACAGGCTCCGATGAAAAACTGTTTTTT
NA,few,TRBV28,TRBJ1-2,CASSPTWTPNYGYTF,TGTGCCAGCAGTCCCACCTGGACACCAAACTATGGCTACACCTTC
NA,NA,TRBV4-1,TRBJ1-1,CASSQGFEAFF,TGCGCCAGCAGCCAAGGATTTGAAGCTTTCTTT
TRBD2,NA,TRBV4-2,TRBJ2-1,CASSQDAGTSGRARRNEQFF,TGTGCCAGCAGCCAAGACGCAGGGACTAGCGGGAGGGCCAGGCGCAATGAGCAGTTCTTC
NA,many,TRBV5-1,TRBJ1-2,CASSPDNGKYGYTF,TGCGCCAGCAGCCCGGACAACGGAAAGTATGGCTACACCTTC
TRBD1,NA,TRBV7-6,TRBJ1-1,CASSPTGGRVGTEAFF,TGTGCCAGCAGCCCGACAGGGGGCAGGGTTGGCACTGAAGCTTTCTTT
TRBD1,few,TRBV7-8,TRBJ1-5,CASSSRTGGRFNQPQHF,TGTGCCAGCAGCTCCCGGACAGGGGGCAGATTCAATCAGCCCCAGCATTTT
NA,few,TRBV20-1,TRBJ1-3,CSAHKGRSSGNTIYF,TGCAGTGCTCACAAAGGGCGGTCCTCTGGAAACACCATATATTTT
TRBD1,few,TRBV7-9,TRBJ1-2,CASSLSAGGEAGGYTF,TGTGCCAGCAGCTTATCTGCAGGGGGCGAAGCGGGGGGCTACACCTTC
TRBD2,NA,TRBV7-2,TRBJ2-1,CASSRGTSGRVNNEQFF,TGTGCCAGCAGCCGAGGGACTAGCGGGAGGGTGAACAATGAGCAGTTCTTC
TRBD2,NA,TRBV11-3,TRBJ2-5,CASSLVLGGTREETQYF,TGTGCCAGCAGCTTAGTACTTGGTGGGACTAGAGAAGAGACCCAGTACTTC
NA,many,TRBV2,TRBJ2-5,CASSEGGAETQYF,TGTGCCAGCAGTGAGGGGGGCGCAGAGACCCAGTACTTC
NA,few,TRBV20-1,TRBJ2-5,CSAAPQETQYF,TGCAGTGCTGCCCCGCAAGAGACCCAGTACTTC
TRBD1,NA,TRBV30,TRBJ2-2,CAWSRRTGSLTGELFF,TGTGCCTGGAGTCGCCGGACAGGTTCTTTGACCGGGGAGCTGTTTTTT
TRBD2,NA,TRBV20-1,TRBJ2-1,CSARDIALTSGTLYNEQFF,TGCAGTGCTAGAGATATCGCCCTGACTAGCGGGACCCTCTACAATGAGCAGTTCTTC
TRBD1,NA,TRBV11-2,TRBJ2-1,CASSLVLQGIGQFF,TGTGCCAGCAGCTTGGTGTTACAGGGGATTGGGCAGTTCTTC